A selection of T cell receptor beta chains follows, all from one sample in a study of beta chain features in type 1 diabetes. Profiling relied on immunoSEQ multiplex PCR, and the TCRdb table lists in-frame clones only, not all of them. The table lists approximately 300,000 clones, approximately 10% of them singletons. Sequences were obtained from naive CD4+ T cells from blood. The receptor source for this set is a woman in her 30s in good health. The CDR3 runs from the conserved cysteine through the conserved F or W. The D gene is left open where the match is weak. For some rows the clone size is stated as once, few or many, or as a class when expanded; others skip it.

v_call: TRBV6-5; j_call: TRBJ1-2; clone_size: few; d_call: -; cdr3_nt: TGTGCCGTGCTGGGGGGGCAGAACTATGGCTACACCTTC; cdr3_aa: CAVLGGQNYGYTF
v_call: TRBV18; j_call: TRBJ2-1; clone_size: -; d_call: TRBD2; cdr3_nt: TGTGCCAGCTCACCAGCGGGAGTGAGGAATGAGCAGTTCTTC; cdr3_aa: CASSPAGVRNEQFF
v_call: TRBV9; j_call: TRBJ1-4; clone_size: -; d_call: TRBD1; cdr3_nt: TGTGCCAGCAGCGTCGGGACAGGGAGCGCTGAAAAACTGTTTTTT; cdr3_aa: CASSVGTGSAEKLFF
v_call: TRBV28; j_call: TRBJ2-3; clone_size: -; d_call: TRBD2; cdr3_nt: TGTGCCAGCAAACTAGCGAACACAGATACGCAGTATTTT; cdr3_aa: CASKLANTDTQYF
v_call: TRBV4-3; j_call: TRBJ2-2; clone_size: -; d_call: TRBD2; cdr3_nt: TGCGCCAGCAGCCAAGTATCAACTAGCGGGAGCACCGGGGAGCTGTTTTTT; cdr3_aa: CASSQVSTSGSTGELFF
v_call: TRBV9; j_call: TRBJ2-3; clone_size: few; d_call: -; cdr3_nt: TGTGCCAGCAGCGTAGGGGACACCAGCACAGATACGCAGTATTTT; cdr3_aa: CASSVGDTSTDTQYF
v_call: TRBV7-2; j_call: TRBJ2-7; clone_size: few; d_call: TRBD1; cdr3_nt: TGTGCCAGCAGCTCCAGGACAGGGGGCGTCTACGAGCAGTACTTC; cdr3_aa: CASSSRTGGVYEQYF
v_call: TRBV11-1; j_call: TRBJ2-7; clone_size: -; d_call: -; cdr3_nt: TGTGCCAGCAGCCTTACCGGGACACGCTACGAGCAGTACTTC; cdr3_aa: CASSLTGTRYEQYF
v_call: TRBV7-8; j_call: TRBJ2-1; clone_size: few; d_call: TRBD2; cdr3_nt: TGTGCCAGCAGCACGGGACTAGCGGTAGGTGAGCAGTTCTTC; cdr3_aa: CASSTGLAVGEQFF
v_call: TRBV28; j_call: TRBJ2-1; clone_size: -; d_call: -; cdr3_nt: TGTGCAGGGGGACGGACCCTCTCCTACAATGAGCAGTTCTTC; cdr3_aa: CAGGRTLSYNEQFF
v_call: TRBV5-4; j_call: TRBJ1-1; clone_size: few; d_call: TRBD1; cdr3_nt: TGTGCCAGCAGTCCCGGGACAGGGAACACTGAAGCTTTCTTT; cdr3_aa: CASSPGTGNTEAFF
v_call: TRBV28; j_call: TRBJ2-1; clone_size: -; d_call: TRBD2; cdr3_nt: TGTGCCAGCATTATGGGGACTAGCGGGAGATCGGAGCAGTTCTTC; cdr3_aa: CASIMGTSGRSEQFF
v_call: TRBV9; j_call: TRBJ2-5; clone_size: -; d_call: -; cdr3_nt: TGTGCCAGCAGCGTAGCGTCTGGGGGGGGCACCGACGGGACCCAGTACTTC; cdr3_aa: CASSVASGGGTDGTQYF
v_call: TRBV29-1; j_call: TRBJ2-7; clone_size: few; d_call: TRBD2; cdr3_nt: TGCAGCGTTGACTCCGGGGGGGAATACGAGCAGTACTTC; cdr3_aa: CSVDSGGEYEQYF
v_call: TRBV5-1; j_call: TRBJ1-2; clone_size: few; d_call: -; cdr3_nt: TGCGCCAGCAGCTTGGATAGCTATGGCTACACCTTC; cdr3_aa: CASSLDSYGYTF
v_call: TRBV18; j_call: TRBJ1-5; clone_size: -; d_call: -; cdr3_nt: TGTGCCAGCTCAACTGGACAGCACCAGCATTTT; cdr3_aa: CASSTGQHQHF
v_call: TRBV19; j_call: TRBJ2-1; clone_size: -; d_call: TRBD2; cdr3_nt: TGTGCCAGTACCCTCTCTAGCGGGACTTACAATGAGCAGTTCTTC; cdr3_aa: CASTLSSGTYNEQFF
v_call: TRBV7-2; j_call: TRBJ1-5; clone_size: few; d_call: TRBD1; cdr3_nt: TGTGCCAGCAGCTTACAGGGGGATCAGCCCCAGCATTTT; cdr3_aa: CASSLQGDQPQHF
v_call: TRBV7-8; j_call: TRBJ2-1; clone_size: -; d_call: TRBD1; cdr3_nt: TGTGCCAGCAGCTTACGGACAGGGTCCTACAATGAGCAGTTCTTC; cdr3_aa: CASSLRTGSYNEQFF
v_call: TRBV11-1; j_call: TRBJ2-7; clone_size: -; d_call: -; cdr3_nt: TGTGCCAGCAGCTTCCGGGACATGGCCTACGAGCAGTACTTC; cdr3_aa: CASSFRDMAYEQYF
v_call: TRBV15; j_call: TRBJ2-7; clone_size: -; d_call: TRBD2; cdr3_nt: TGTGCCACCAGCAAGGGCGGGAGTTCCTACGAGCAGTACTTC; cdr3_aa: CATSKGGSSYEQYF
v_call: TRBV4-2; j_call: TRBJ2-1; clone_size: -; d_call: -; cdr3_nt: TGTGCCAGCAGCCAGGACCGGGACACTAGATACAATGAGCAGTTCTTC; cdr3_aa: CASSQDRDTRYNEQFF
v_call: TRBV9; j_call: TRBJ2-2; clone_size: -; d_call: -; cdr3_nt: TGTGCCAGCAGCCCACAAAACCCTTCCGGGGAGCTGTTTTTT; cdr3_aa: CASSPQNPSGELFF
v_call: TRBV6-5; j_call: TRBJ2-7; clone_size: -; d_call: -; cdr3_nt: TGTGCCAGCACCGTGACTCCAGACGCCTACGAGCAGTACTTC; cdr3_aa: CASTVTPDAYEQYF
v_call: TRBV18; j_call: TRBJ2-5; clone_size: once; d_call: TRBD1; cdr3_nt: TGTGCCAGCTCACCGTCGGGACAGGGGGGAATGGAGACCCAGTACTTC; cdr3_aa: CASSPSGQGGMETQYF
v_call: TRBV14; j_call: TRBJ2-7; clone_size: few; d_call: TRBD1; cdr3_nt: TGTGCCAGCAGCCAAGGGGTTGGACAGGGGTACGAGCAGTACTTC; cdr3_aa: CASSQGVGQGYEQYF
v_call: TRBV29-1; j_call: TRBJ2-3; clone_size: many; d_call: -; cdr3_nt: TGCAGCGCCGGGGTTAGCACAGATACGCAGTATTTT; cdr3_aa: CSAGVSTDTQYF
v_call: TRBV7-3; j_call: TRBJ2-5; clone_size: -; d_call: -; cdr3_nt: TGTGCCAGCAGCTTAACGGGGCTGGAGGAGACCCAGTACTTC; cdr3_aa: CASSLTGLEETQYF
v_call: TRBV28; j_call: TRBJ2-4; clone_size: -; d_call: -; cdr3_nt: TGTGCCAGCAGTCCCCCCCAGGGTGGCATTCAGTACTTC; cdr3_aa: CASSPPQGGIQYF
v_call: TRBV4-2; j_call: TRBJ2-1; clone_size: few; d_call: TRBD2; cdr3_nt: TGTGCCAGCAGCCACCAGGGACTAGCGGGAGGGACCTACAATGAGCAGTTCTTC; cdr3_aa: CASSHQGLAGGTYNEQFF
v_call: TRBV2; j_call: TRBJ1-5; clone_size: -; d_call: -; cdr3_nt: TGTGCCAGCAGCCGCCTGGGGCTGGGACAGCCCCAGCATTTT; cdr3_aa: CASSRLGLGQPQHF
v_call: TRBV21-1; j_call: TRBJ2-7; clone_size: -; d_call: -; cdr3_nt: TGTGCCAGCCCCTCTAGCGGGAGGAGGACGGAGGAGCAGTACTTC; cdr3_aa: CASPSSGRRTEEQYF
v_call: TRBV29-1; j_call: TRBJ2-2; clone_size: -; d_call: -; cdr3_nt: TGCAGCGTGCGGGCCTTAACCGGGGAGCTGTTTTTT; cdr3_aa: CSVRALTGELFF
v_call: TRBV18; j_call: TRBJ2-1; clone_size: few; d_call: TRBD2; cdr3_nt: TGTGCCAGCTCACCAGGACTAGCGGGAGACAATGAGCAGTTCTTC; cdr3_aa: CASSPGLAGDNEQFF
v_call: TRBV9; j_call: TRBJ2-2; clone_size: few; d_call: TRBD2; cdr3_nt: TGTGCCAGCAGCGTAGGAGCGGGAGTGGGGAACACCGGGGAGCTGTTTTTT; cdr3_aa: CASSVGAGVGNTGELFF